The entry below gives a single T cell receptor beta chain sequence along with its context. At least ten counts were recorded for this clonotype. Its antigen is currently not known. No qualities accompany the bases; no much larger clone lies one base away. This sample was taken from a study of human T cells and chemical hapten exposure (dated by TCRdb to the early 2020s). A note on the overall study: For sensitization, 2% DPC in acetone was applied to a roughly 2 cm by roughly 2 cm area of upper inner arm skin. The study tracked peripheral blood TCR repertoire changes in vivo during primary and secondary sensitization to the hapten diphenylcyclopropenone (DPC) in alopecia patients. Blood for TCR sequencing was provided by twenty-nine alopecia patients at one to four time points (pre-sensitization, 2, 6 and 24 weeks). Patients additionally received weekly therapeutic DPC doses to the scalp throughout the approximately 25-week study period. Patch testing was done on the upper back using Finn chambers containing 0.01% DPC, and results were scored after 6 days according to International Contact Dermatitis Research Group standards. The patient cohort, mostly female, included alopecia areata with under or over 50% scalp involvement, alopecia totalis and alopecia universalis. Blood samples were taken from patients before sensitization (week 0) and then at 2, 6 and about 24 weeks after DPC sensitization. Libraries were pooled for sequencing, and variation in per-sample TCR yields was attributed mainly to small differences in library volumes within the pool. What the research found in general, with its limitations: Repeated subsampling changed both the strength of the expansion versus patch-test correlation and the threshold at which the correlation became significant. Significantly more large CDR3 similarity clusters were formed by expanded TCRs than by pre-sensitization or healthy control sets, consistent with antigen-driven responses. Because all patients had alopecia, a presumed autoimmune disease, the immune response of the patients might differ from that of healthy individuals. The number of TCRs above 1 in 1000 frequency did not change with DPC sensitization; there was no evidence of global repertoire structure alterations. The number of PT1 expanded TCRs positively correlated with patch test score, significant at thresholds 8, 16 and 32 but not 4.

In the paper's terms, the time point label means: patch test 3, about 24 weeks after DPC sensitization. In light of the paper, this sample's treatment or condition label describes: therapeutic diphenylcyclopropenone sensitization with weekly scalp DPC. At each patch-test visit, blood was drawn before the patch test was applied. Eligible patients were aged 18 to 70, diagnosed with alopecia, deemed suitable for DPC therapy, and excluded if pregnant. Unfractionated whole blood was collected in Tempus Blood RNA tubes, and total RNA was extracted from that blood. Library preparation used RACE. The run used a NextSeq 500. During library preparation, unique molecular identifiers were attached to individual cDNA molecules so that TCRs could be counted quantitatively and reproducibly. Both TCR alpha and TCR beta chains were sequenced from each blood RNA sample. Concerning the study's data processing: Samples had a median of 95,638 TCRs, with a range from roughly 20,000 to 690,600. The Decombinator software suite was used to annotate the V, J and CDR3 of the TCR reads. For the PS versus PT1 abundance plots, all samples were subsampled to the same number of TCRs (28,000). TCRs were defined as expanded if absent before sensitization and observed at least eight times at the 2-week time point. TCRdb itself trimmed the public reads at Q25 with fastp, ran MiXCR and retained productive beta chains. Identical CDR3 proteins give one entry, which carries the most common genes and DNA. These V and J calls are TCRdb output, not the study's own analysis. This sample has 70,000 to 90,000 distinct CDR3 sequences in its table, and more than 10% of those were observed once. Of the sample, around 3.7% falls within the top ten clones.

The germline V gene encodes CDR1 MNHEY and CDR2 SVGAGI. Counted from cysteine to phenylalanine, this CDR3 has 16 amino acids. Of all the DNA, just the CDR3 is kept, 48 bases in frame from base 1. V is cut by 0 bases and J by 0 bases, and the space between the germline ends is 10 bases. The sequence was obtained from a woman aged 45-60 years with alopecia areata. Some clones in this sample may be carry-over from other donors' samples. Material: whole blood, obtained in connection with sensitization to the hapten diphenylcyclopropenone (DPC). The rearrangement combines TRBV6-5 with TRBJ2-3; no D gene is confidently identified. The DNA is TGTGCCAGCAGTTACTCGACGCTGGGTAGCACAGATACGCAGTATTTT. Its amino acids are CASSYSTLGSTDTQYF.